Reported below is one T cell receptor (beta chain). Rectal tissue came from one to two pinch biopsies taken at colonoscopy. The CDR3 consists of 11 residues. Per germline, CDR1 MNHNS and CDR2 SASEGT. The V end was cut by 7 bases, the J end by 4 bases, with 8 bases between. Libraries were prepared by immunoSEQ multiplex PCR; TCRdb keeps only in-frame clonotypes and omits some of them. The table lists tens of thousands of clones, over 60% of them singletons. This sample was taken from a study of pediatric ulcerative colitis. This clonotype was sampled from a boy aged 5-17 years with severe ulcerative colitis. V and J are TRBV6-1 and TRBJ2-7; tentatively, D is TRBD1 (6 bases). Sequenced sample: gut tissue. CDR3 in amino acids: CASITGYEQYF. CDR3 DNA: TGTGCCAGCATAACAGGGTACGAGCAGTACTTC.